Below, one T cell receptor (beta chain) is given with its context. Germline V lookup: CDR1 SNHLY, CDR2 FYNNEI. The CDR3 has 14 residues. The J segment lost 3 bases and the V segment lost 5 bases, leaving 2 bases of the junction unmatched. cDNA serving as the sequencing template came from extracted, reverse transcribed RNA. Repertoires were generated with immunoSEQ multiplex PCR, while TCRdb's copy carries only in-frame clones and drops some. The table shows approximately 31,000 clones, with around three quarters occurring only once. This sample is part of a study of CD8+ T cells in alopecia areata. The sample comprised NKG2D-low CD8+ T cells sorted from blood. This sequence originates from a human donor with alopecia areata. This chain joins TRBV2 and TRBJ1-4, with TRBD1 matching over 8 bases. The DNA of the CDR3 is TGTGCCAGCAGTCGGACAGGGCCTAATGAAAAACTGTTTTTT. Translation gives CASSRTGPNEKLFF.